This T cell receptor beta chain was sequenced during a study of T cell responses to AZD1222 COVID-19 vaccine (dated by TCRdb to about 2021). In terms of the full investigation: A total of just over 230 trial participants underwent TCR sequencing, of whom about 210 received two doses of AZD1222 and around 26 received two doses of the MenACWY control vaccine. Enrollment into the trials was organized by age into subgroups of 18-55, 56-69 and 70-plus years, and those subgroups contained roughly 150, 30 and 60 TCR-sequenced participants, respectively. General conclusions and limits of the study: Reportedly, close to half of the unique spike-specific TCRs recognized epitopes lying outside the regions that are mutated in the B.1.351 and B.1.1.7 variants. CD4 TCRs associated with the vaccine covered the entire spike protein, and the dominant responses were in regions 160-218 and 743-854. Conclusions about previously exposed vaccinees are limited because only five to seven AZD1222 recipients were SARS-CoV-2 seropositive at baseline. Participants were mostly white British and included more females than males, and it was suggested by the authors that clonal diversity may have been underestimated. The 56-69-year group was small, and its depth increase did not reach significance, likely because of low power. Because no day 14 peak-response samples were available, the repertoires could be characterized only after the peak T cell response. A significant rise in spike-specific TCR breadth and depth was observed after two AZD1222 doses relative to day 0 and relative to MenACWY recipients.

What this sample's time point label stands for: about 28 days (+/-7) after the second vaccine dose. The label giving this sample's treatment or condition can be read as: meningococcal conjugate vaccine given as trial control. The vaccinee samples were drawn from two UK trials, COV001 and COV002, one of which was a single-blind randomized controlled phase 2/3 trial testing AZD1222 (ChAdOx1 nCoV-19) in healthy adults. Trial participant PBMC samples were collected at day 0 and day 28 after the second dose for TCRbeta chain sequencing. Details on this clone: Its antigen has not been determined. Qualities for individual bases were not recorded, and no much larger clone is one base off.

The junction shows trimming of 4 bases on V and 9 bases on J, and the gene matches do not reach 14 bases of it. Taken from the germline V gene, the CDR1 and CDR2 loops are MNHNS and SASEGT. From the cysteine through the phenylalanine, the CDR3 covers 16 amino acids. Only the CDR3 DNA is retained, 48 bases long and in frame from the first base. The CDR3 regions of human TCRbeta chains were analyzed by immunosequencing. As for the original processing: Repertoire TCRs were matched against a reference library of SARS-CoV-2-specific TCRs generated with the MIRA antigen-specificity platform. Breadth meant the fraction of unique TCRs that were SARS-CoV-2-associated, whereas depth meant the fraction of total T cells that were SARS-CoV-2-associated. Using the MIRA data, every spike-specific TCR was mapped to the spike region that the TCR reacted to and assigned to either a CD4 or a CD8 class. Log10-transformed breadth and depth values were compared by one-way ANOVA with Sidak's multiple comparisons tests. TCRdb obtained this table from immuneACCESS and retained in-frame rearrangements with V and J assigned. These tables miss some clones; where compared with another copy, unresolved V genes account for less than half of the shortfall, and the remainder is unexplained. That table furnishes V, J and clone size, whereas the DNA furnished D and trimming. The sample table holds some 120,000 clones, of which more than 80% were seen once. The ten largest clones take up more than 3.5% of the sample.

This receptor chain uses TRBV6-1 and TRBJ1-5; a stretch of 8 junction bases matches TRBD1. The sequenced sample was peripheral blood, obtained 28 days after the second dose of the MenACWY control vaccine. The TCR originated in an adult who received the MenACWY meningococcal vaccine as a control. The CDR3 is CASSGRQGPRTRPQHF. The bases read TGTGCCAGCAGTGGAAGACAGGGGCCGCGGACGAGGCCCCAGCATTTT.